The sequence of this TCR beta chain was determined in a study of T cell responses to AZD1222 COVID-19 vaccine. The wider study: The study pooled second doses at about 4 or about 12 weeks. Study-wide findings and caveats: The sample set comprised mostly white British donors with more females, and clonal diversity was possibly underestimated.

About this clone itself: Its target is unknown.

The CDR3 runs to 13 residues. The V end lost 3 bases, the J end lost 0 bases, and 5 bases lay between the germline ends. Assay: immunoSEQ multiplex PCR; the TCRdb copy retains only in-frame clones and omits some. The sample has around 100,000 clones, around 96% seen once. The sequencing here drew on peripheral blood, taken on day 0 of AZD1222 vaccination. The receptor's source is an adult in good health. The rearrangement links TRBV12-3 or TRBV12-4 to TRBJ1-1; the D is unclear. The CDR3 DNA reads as TGTGCCAGCAGTTTTAGAGTGAACACTGAAGCTTTCTTT. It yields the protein CASSFRVNTEAFF.